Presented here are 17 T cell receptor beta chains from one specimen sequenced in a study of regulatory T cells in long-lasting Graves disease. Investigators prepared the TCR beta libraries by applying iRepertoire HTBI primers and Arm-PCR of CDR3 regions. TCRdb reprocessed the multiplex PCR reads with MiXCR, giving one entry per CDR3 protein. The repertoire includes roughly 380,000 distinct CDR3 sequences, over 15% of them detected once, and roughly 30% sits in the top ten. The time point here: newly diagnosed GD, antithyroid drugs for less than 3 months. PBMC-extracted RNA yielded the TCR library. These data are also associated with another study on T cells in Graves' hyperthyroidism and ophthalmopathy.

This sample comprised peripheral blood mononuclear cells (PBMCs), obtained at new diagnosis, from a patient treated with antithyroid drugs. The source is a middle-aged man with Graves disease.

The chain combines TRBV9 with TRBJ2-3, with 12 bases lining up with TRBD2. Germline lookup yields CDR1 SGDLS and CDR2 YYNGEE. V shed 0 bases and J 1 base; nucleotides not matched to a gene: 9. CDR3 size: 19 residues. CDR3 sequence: CASSVGRPSGGAGTDTQYF. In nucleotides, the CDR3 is TGTGCCAGCAGCGTAGGGAGGCCTAGCGGGGGGGCGGGCACAGATACGCAGTATTTT.

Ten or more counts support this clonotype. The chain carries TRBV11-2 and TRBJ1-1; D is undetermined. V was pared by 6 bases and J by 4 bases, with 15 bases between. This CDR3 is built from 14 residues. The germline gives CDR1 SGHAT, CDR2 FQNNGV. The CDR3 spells CASRPIRGLTEAFF. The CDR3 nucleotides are TGTGCCAGCAGGCCGATAAGAGGGCTCACTGAAGCTTTCTTT.

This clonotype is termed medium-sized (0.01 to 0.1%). The DNA of the CDR3 is TGTGCCAGCAGTTACGGACAGGTAGCTGAAGCTTTCTTT. Encoded protein: CASSYGQVAEAFF. This chain joins TRBV12-3 or TRBV12-4 and TRBJ1-1; 7 bases match TRBD1. Losses at the gene ends were 4 bases for V and 6 bases for J; bases not matched to a gene: 5. This CDR3 is 13 amino acids long.

This chain's CDR3 is CASSSRGGTNTGELFF. The CDR3 region has the DNA TGTGCCAGCAGCTCCCGTGGGGGCACGAACACCGGGGAGCTGTTTTTT. The chain has TRBV7-3 and TRBJ2-2; D is perhaps TRBD1 (6 bases). Germline CDR1 SGHTA, CDR2 FQGTGA. V gave up 4 bases and J gave up 0 bases, with 12 bases separating them. The CDR3 consists of 16 residues.

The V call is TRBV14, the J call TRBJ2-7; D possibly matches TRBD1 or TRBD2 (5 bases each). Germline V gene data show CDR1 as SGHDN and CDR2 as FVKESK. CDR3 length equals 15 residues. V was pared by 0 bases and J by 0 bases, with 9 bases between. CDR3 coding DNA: TGTGCCAGCAGCCAAGAGGGACGGAGCTCCTACGAGCAGTACTTC. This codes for CASSQEGRSSYEQYF.

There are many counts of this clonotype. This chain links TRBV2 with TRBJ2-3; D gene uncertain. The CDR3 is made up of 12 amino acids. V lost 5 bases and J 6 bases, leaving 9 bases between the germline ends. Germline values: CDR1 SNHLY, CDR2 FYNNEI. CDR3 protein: CASSPSRDTQYF. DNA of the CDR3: TGTGCCAGCAGTCCCTCCCGGGATACGCAGTATTTT.

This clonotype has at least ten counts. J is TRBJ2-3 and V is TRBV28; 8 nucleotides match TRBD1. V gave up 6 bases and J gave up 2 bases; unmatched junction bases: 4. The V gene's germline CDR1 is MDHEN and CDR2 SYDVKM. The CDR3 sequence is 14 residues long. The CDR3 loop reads CASSPGQATDTQYF. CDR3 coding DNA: TGTGCCAGCAGCCCGGGACAGGCCACAGATACGCAGTATTTT.

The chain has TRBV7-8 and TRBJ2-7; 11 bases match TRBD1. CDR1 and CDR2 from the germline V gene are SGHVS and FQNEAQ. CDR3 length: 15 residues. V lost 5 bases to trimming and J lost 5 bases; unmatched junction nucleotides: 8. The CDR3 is CASSQDRGRPHEQYF. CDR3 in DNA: TGTGCCAGCAGCCAGGACAGGGGGCGACCTCACGAGCAGTACTTC. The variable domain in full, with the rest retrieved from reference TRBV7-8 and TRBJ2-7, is GAGVSQSPRYKVAKRGQDVALRCDPISGHVSLFWYQQALGQGPEFLTYFQNEAQLDKSGLPSDRFFAERPEGSVSTLKIQRTQQEDSAVYLCASSQDRGRPHEQYFGPGTRLTVT.

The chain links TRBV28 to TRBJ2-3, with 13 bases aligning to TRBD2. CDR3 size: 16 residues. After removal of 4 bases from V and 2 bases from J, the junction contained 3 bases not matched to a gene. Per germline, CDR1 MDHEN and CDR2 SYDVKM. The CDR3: CASSWGLAGNTDTQYF. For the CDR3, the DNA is TGTGCCAGCAGTTGGGGACTAGCGGGGAACACAGATACGCAGTATTTT.

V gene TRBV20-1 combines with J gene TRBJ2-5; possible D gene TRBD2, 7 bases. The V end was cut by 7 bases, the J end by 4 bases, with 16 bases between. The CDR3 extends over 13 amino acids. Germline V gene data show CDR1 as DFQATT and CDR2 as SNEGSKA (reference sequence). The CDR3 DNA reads TGCAGTGTTCGAGGGGGGGGCGGAGAGACCCAGTACTTC. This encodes CSVRGGGGETQYF.

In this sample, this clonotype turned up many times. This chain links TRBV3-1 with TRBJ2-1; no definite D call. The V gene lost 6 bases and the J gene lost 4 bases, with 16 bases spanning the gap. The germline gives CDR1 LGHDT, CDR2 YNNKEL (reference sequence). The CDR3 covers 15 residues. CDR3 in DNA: TGTGCCAGCAGGACACGACCGGAGAGATACAATGAGCAGTTCTTC. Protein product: CASRTRPERYNEQFF.

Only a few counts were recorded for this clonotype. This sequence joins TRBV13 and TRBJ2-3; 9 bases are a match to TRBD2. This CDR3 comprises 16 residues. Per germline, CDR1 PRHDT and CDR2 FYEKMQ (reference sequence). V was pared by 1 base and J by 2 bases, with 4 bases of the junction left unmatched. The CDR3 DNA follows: TGTGCCAGCAGCTTAGATGCTAGCGGGGACACAGATACGCAGTATTTT. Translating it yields CASSLDASGDTDTQYF.

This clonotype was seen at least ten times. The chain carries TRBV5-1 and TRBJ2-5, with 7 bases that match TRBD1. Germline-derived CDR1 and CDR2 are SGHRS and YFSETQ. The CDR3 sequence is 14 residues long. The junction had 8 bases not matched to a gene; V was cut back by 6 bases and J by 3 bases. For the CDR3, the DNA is TGCGCCAGCACCATTACCGGGACAGAAGAGACCCAGTACTTC. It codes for CASTITGTEETQYF.

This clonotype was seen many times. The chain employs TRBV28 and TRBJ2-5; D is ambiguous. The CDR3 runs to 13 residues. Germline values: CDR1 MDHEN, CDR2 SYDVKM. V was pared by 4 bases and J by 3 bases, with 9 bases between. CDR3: CASSYGGEETQYF. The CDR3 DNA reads TGTGCCAGCAGTTATGGTGGGGAAGAGACCCAGTACTTC. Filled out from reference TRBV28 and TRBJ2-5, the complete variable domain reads DVKVTQSSRYLVKRTGEKVFLECVQDMDHENMFWYRQDPGLGLRLIYFSYDVKMKEKGDIPEGYSVSREKKERFSLILESASTNQTSMYLCASSYGGEETQYFGPGTRLLVL.

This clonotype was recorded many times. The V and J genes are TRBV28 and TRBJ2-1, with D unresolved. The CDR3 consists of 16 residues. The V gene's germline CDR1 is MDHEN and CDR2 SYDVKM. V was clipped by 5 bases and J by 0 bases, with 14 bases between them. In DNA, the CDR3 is TGTGCCAGCAGTCCCGAATGGACGAGCTCCTACAATGAGCAGTTCTTC. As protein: CASSPEWTSSYNEQFF.

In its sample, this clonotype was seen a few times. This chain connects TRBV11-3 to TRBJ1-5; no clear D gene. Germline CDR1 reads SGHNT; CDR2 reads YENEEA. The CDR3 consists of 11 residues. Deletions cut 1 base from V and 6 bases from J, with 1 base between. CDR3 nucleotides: TGTGCCAGCAGCTTAGTTCAGCCCCAGCATTTT. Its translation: CASSLVQPQHF. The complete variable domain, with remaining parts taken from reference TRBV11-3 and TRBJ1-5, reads EAGVVQSPRYKIIEKKQPVAFWCNPISGHNTLYWYLQNLGQGPELLIRYENEEAVDDSQLPKDRFSAERLKGVDSTLKIQPAELGDSAVYLCASSLVQPQHFGDGTRLSIL.

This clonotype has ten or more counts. In DNA, the CDR3 is TGTGCCAGCAGCTGGGCAGGGGGCCATTCACCCCTCCACTTT. Its protein product is CASSWAGGHSPLHF. The chain is built from TRBV11-2 and TRBJ1-6; 8 bases fit TRBD1. V shed 4 bases, J shed 8 bases, and the junction held 4 bases outside the gene matches. The CDR3 consists of 14 residues. Germline V CDR1 and CDR2: SGHAT, FQNNGV.